Listed here is a single T cell receptor beta chain. Here immunoSEQ multiplex PCR was the method, and the copy in TCRdb shows in-frame clones only, minus some. Counted here are 200,000 or so clones, 84% occurring once; the ten biggest clones make up roughly 2.4%. The sample originates from a study of blood T cell repertoires in COVID-19. Study background: From the United States, Italy and Spain came samples of acute and convalescent COVID-19.

The germline V and J ends were trimmed by 7 bases and 5 bases, with 7 bases remaining between them. The CDR3 has 10 residues. Germline CDR1 reads DFQATT; CDR2 reads SNEGSKA (reference sequence). The TCR comes from a woman aged 60 to 75 with acute or convalescent COVID-19. The chain uses TRBV20-1 and TRBJ2-3; no firm D call. Sequenced input: peripheral blood. CDR3 nucleotides: TGCAGTGTTTATATAGATACGCAGTATTTT. Amino acids: CSVYIDTQYF.